This entry features one T cell receptor (beta chain) sequence. Making the TCR beta cDNA relied on 5'RACE template switching with UMIs. Each CDR3 protein gets one entry in TCRdb, which reprocessed the 5' RACE reads and gives no DNA. The table lists 350,000 to 400,000 distinct CDR3 sequences, with over 8.5% in the top ten. CDR3 length: 14 amino acids. Germline loops: CDR1 SGHKS, CDR2 YYEKEE (reference sequence). The data are from a study of T cells expressing NK-cell markers. Sequenced material: blood T cells: a sorted CD56 or NKG2C T cell subset, CD4+ or CD8+ T cells, or bulk PBMC T cells (not recorded which). This receptor was taken from a woman aged 45 to 65 in good health. The chain links TRBV5-5 to TRBJ1-5. The CDR3 region is CASSLLPGVQPQHF.